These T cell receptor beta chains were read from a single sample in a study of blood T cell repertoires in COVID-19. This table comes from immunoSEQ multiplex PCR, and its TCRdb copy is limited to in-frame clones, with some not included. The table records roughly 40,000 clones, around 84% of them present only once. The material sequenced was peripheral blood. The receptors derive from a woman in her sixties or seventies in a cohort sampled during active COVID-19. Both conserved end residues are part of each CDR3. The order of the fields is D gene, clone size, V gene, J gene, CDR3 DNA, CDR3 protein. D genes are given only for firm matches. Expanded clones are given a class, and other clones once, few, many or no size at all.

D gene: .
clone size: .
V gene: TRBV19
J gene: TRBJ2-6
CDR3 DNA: TGTGCCAGTATCGAGGGACACGGTACCTCTGGGGCCAACGTCCTGACTTTC
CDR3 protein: CASIEGHGTSGANVLTF

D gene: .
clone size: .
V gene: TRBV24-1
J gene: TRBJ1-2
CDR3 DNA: TGTGCCACCAGTGACCCGGACAGACTCTATGGCTACACCTTC
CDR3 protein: CATSDPDRLYGYTF

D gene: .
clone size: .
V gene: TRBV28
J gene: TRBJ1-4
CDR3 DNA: TGTGCCAGCAATGGAGATGAAAAACTGTTTTTT
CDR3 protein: CASNGDEKLFF

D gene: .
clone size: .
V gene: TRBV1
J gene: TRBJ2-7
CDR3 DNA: TGCACCAGCAGCTGGGGACTAGCGATACCATACGAGCAGTACTTC
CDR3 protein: CTSSWGLAIPYEQYF

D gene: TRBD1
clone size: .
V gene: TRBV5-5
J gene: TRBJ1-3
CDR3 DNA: TGTGCCAGCAGCTGGACAGGACAGGGCGCTGGAAACACCATATATTTT
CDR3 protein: CASSWTGQGAGNTIYF

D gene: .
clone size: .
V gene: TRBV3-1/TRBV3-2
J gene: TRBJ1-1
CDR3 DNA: TGTGCCAGCAGCCATGGGAGGGTCACTGAAGCTTTCTTT
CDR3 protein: CASSHGRVTEAFF

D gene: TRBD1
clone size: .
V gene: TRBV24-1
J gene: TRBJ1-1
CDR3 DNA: TGTGCCACCAGTGATTCTCCGGGACAGGGGGACACTGAAGCTTTCTTT
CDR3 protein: CATSDSPGQGDTEAFF

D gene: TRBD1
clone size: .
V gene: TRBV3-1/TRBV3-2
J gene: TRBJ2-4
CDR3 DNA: TGTGCCAGCAGCCCCCGACAGGGGGCCAAAAACATTCAGTACTTC
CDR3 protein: CASSPRQGAKNIQYF

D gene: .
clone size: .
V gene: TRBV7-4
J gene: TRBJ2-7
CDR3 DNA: TGTGCCAGCAGCTTAGTTGTGTGTAGAGGTACCTGGGTTCGTTTC
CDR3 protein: CASSLVVCRGTWVRF

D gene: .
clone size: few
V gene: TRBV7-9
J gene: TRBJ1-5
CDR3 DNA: TGTGCCAGCAGCCCTACGAATCAGCCCCAGCATTTT
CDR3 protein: CASSPTNQPQHF

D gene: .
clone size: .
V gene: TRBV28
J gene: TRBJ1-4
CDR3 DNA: TGTGCCAGCAGTCTGGGACACTCCACAACTAATGAAAAACTGTTTTTT
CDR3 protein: CASSLGHSTTNEKLFF

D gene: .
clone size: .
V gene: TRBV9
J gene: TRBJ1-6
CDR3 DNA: TGTGCCAGCAGCGTTGGTCTGCTTTCCCTCGGCGGTTCACCCCTCCACTTT
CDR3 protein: CASSVGLLSLGGSPLHF

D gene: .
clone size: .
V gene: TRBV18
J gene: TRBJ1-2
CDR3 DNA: TGTGCCAGCTCACCACCTGGACTGGATAACTATGGCTACACCTTC
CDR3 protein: CASSPPGLDNYGYTF

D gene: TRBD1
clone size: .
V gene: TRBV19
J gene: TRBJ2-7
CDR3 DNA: TGTGCCAGTAGTATCCCCGGGACAGTGACCTACGAGCAGTACTTC
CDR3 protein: CASSIPGTVTYEQYF

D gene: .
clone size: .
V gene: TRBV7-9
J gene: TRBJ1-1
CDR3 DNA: TGTGCCAGCAGTTACGCACCGGGACACCCCAACACTGAAGCTTTCTTT
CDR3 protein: CASSYAPGHPNTEAFF

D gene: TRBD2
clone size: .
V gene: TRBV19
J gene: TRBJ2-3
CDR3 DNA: TGTGCCAGTAGTACCCTCCGGGAGGCAGATACGCAGTATTTT
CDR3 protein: CASSTLREADTQYF

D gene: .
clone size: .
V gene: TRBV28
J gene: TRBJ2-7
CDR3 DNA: TGTGCCAGCAGTTCGGACAGAACCGGTTACGAGCAGTACTTC
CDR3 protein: CASSSDRTGYEQYF

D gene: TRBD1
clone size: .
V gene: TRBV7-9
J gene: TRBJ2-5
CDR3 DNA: TGTGCCAGCAGTCGTGTGGGGGACAGGGTTAAAGAGACCCAGTACTTC
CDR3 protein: CASSRVGDRVKETQYF

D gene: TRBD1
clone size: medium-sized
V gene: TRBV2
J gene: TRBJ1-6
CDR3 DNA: TGTGCCAGCAGGGAACAGGGGCTCAATTCACCCCTCCACTTT
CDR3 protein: CASREQGLNSPLHF

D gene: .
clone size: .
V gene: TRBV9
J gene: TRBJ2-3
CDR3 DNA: TGTGCCAGCAGCGTAGATCGGGGCACAGATACGCAGTATTTT
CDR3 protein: CASSVDRGTDTQYF

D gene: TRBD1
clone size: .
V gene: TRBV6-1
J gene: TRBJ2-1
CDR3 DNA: TGTGCCAGCAGTGAACCGGGACAGGGTAGCAATGAGCAGTTCTTC
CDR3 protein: CASSEPGQGSNEQFF

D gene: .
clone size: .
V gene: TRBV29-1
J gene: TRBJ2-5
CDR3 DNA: TGCAGCGTTGACGGGCAGGGAGAGACCCAGTACTTC
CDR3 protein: CSVDGQGETQYF

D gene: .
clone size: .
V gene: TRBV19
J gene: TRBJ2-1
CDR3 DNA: TGTGCCAGTAGTAACCAGGCGAATGAGCAGTTCTTC
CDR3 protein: CASSNQANEQFF

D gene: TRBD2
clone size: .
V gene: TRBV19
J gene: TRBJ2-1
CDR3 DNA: TGTGCCAGTAGTATTGCCGGGACTAGCGTTAACAATGAGCAGTTCTTC
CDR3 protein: CASSIAGTSVNNEQFF

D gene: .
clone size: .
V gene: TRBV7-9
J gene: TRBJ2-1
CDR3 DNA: TGTGCCAGCAGCTCTGAGGGATTCTGGGCTAACAATGAGCAGTTCTTC
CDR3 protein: CASSSEGFWANNEQFF

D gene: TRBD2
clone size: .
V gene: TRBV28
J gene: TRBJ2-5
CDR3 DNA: TGTGCCAGCAGTTCGTCCCCTCCGGGACTAGCGGGAGAGACCCAGTACTTC
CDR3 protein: CASSSSPPGLAGETQYF

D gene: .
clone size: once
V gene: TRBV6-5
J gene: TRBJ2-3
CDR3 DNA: TGTGCCAGCAGTTACGCTCCCGGGGGAACCCCAGATACGCAGTATTTT
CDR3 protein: CASSYAPGGTPDTQYF

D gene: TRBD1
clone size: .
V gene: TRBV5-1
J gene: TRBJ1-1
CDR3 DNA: TGCGCCAGCAGCCCTGACAGGGGCACTGAAGCTTTCTTT
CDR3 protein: CASSPDRGTEAFF

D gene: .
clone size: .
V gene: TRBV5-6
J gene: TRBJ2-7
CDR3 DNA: TGTGCCAGCAGCGTCGGGTACGAGCAGTACTTC
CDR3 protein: CASSVGYEQYF

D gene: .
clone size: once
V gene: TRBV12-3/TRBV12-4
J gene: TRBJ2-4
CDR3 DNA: TGTGCCAGCAGCCGAGCGGACGGGGGCATTCAGTACTTC
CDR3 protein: CASSRADGGIQYF

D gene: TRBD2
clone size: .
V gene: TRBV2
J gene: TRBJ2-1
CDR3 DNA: TGTGCCAGCACGGGACTAGCGGGAGTTAATGCCTACAATGAGCAGTTCTTC
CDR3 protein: CASTGLAGVNAYNEQFF

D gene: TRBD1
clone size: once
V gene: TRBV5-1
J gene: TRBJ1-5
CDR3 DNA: TGCGCCAGCAGCTTGGATGGAGGACAGGGAGGGGGTCAGCCCCAGCATTTT
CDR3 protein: CASSLDGGQGGGQPQHF

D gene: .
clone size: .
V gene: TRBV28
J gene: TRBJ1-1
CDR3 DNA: TGTGCCAGCACACCGGGGGGACCGGGCACTGAAGCTTTCTTT
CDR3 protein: CASTPGGPGTEAFF

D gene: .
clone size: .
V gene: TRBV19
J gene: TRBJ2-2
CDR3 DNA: TGTGCCAGTACCCTACTAGGGAACACCGGGGAGCTGTTTTTT
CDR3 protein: CASTLLGNTGELFF

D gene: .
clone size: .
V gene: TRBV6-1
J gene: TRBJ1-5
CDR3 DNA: TGTGCCAGCAGTGAACGTCCCAATCAGCCCCAGCATTTT
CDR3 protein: CASSERPNQPQHF

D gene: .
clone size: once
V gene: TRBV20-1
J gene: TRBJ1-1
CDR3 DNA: TGCAGCGTTGGAGGGGTCACTGAAGCTTTCTTT
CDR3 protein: CSVGGVTEAFF

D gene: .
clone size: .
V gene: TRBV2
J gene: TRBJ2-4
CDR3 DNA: TGTGCCAGCAGCGTTCAGGGGAACCAAAACATTCAGTACTTC
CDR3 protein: CASSVQGNQNIQYF

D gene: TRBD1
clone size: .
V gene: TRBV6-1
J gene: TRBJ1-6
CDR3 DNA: TGTGCCAGCAGTGAGGCCCCCAGGGGGAGGCATTCACCCCTCCACTTT
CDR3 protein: CASSEAPRGRHSPLHF

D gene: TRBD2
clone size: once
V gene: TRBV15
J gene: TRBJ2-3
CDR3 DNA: TGTGCCACCAGCAGAGGGGCCGGCACTAGCGGTACCGATACGCAGTATTTT
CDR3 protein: CATSRGAGTSGTDTQYF

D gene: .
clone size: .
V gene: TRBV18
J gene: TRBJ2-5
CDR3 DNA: TGTGCCAGCTCCCTGATGCGGGCCGAGGAGACCCAGTACTTC
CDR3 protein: CASSLMRAEETQYF

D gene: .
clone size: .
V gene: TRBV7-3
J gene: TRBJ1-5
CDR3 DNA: TGTGCCAGCAGTTTCATGGCTAATCAGCCCCAGCATTTT
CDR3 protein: CASSFMANQPQHF

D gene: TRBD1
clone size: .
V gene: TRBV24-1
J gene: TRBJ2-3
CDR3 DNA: TGTGCCACCGGGGCAGGGGGCGGAGATACGCAGTATTTT
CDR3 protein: CATGAGGGDTQYF

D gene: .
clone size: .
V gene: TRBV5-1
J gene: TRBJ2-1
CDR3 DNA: TGCGCCAGCAGCTTGGACTTGAGCTCCTACAATGAGCAGTTCTTC
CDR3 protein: CASSLDLSSYNEQFF

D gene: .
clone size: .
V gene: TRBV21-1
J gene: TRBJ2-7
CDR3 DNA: TGTGCCAGCAGCAACCCCCGGGACACCCGTTACGAGCAGTACTTC
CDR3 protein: CASSNPRDTRYEQYF

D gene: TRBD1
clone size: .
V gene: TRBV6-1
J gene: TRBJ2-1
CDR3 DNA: TGTGCCAGCAGTGAATGGGGACAGGGCTCCAATGAGCAGTTCTTC
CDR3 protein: CASSEWGQGSNEQFF

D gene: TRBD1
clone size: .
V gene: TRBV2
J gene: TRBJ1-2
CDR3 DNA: TGTGCCAGCACCGTAACCAGGGGGCCGGGCTACACCTTC
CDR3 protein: CASTVTRGPGYTF

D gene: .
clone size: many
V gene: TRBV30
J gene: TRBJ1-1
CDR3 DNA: TGTGCCTGGAGTGTATCAGTCACTGAAGCTTTCTTT
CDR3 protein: CAWSVSVTEAFF

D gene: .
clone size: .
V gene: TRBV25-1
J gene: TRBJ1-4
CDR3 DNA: TGTGCCAGCAGTGCCATGAAGGACAGCGCTAATGAAAAACTGTTTTTT
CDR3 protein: CASSAMKDSANEKLFF

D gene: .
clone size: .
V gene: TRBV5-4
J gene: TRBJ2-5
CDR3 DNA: TGTGCCAGCAGCTTCGGAGAGACCCAGTACTTC
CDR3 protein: CASSFGETQYF

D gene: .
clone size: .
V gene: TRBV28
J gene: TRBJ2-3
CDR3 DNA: TGTGCCAGCACGGGAGCCACTAGCACAGATACGCAGTATTTT
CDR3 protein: CASTGATSTDTQYF

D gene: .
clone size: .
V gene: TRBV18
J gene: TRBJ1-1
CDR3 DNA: TGTGCCAGCTCACCCCCAGGGCGTGCTGAAGCTTTCTTT
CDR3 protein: CASSPPGRAEAFF

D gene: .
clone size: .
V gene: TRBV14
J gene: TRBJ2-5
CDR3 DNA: TGTGCCAGCAGCCAAGATAATCTGGGCGAGACCCAGTACTTC
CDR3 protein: CASSQDNLGETQYF

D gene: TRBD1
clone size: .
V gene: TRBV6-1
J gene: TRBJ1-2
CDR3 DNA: TGTGCCAGCAGTGAAGCGGGCGGAGGGGGCGGTTCTGGCTACACCTTC
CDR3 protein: CASSEAGGGGGSGYTF

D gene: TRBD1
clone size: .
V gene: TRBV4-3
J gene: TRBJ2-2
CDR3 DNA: TGCGCCAGCAGCCAAGAACCTCAGGGGGCCTCCGGGGAGCTGTTTTTT
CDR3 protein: CASSQEPQGASGELFF

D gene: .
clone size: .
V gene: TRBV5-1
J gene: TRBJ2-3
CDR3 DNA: TGCGCCAGCGGCCTTGGCTCCACAGATACGCAGTATTTT
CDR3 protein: CASGLGSTDTQYF

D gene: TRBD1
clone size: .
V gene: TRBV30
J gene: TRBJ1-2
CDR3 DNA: TGTGCCTGGAGGGGGGGACAGGGAGCCTATGGCTACACCTTC
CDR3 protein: CAWRGGQGAYGYTF

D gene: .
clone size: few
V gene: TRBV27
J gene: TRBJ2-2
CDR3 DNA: TGTGCCAGCAGTCGTAACAGGGCGTCCGGGGAGCTGTTTTTT
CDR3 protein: CASSRNRASGELFF